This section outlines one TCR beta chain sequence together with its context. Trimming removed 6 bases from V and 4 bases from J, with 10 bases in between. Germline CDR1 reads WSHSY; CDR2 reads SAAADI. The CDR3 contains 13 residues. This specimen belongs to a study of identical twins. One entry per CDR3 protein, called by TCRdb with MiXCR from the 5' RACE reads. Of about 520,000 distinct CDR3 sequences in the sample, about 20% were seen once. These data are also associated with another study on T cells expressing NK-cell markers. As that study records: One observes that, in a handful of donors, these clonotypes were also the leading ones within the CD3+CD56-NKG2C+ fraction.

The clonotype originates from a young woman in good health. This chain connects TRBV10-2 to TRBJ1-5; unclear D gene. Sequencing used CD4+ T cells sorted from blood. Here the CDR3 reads CASRDGVNQPQHF. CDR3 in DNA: TGCGCCAGCAGAGACGGGGTTAATCAGCCCCAGCATTTT.